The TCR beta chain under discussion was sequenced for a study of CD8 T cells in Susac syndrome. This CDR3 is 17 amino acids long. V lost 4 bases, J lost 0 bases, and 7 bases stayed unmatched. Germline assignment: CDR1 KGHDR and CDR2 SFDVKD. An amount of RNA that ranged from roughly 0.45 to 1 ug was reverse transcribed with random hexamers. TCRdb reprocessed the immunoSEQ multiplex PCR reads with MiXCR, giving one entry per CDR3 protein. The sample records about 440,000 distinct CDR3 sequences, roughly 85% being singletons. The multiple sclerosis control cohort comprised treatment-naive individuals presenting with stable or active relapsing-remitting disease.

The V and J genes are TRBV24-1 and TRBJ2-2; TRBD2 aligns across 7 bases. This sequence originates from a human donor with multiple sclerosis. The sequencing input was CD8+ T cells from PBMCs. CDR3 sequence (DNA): TGTGCCACCAGTGAAAGCTGGGGGGGTACGAACACCGGGGAGCTGTTTTTT. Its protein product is CATSESWGGTNTGELFF.